This T cell receptor (beta chain) was sequenced during a study of blood T cell repertoires in COVID-19. Study in general: The cDNA or gDNA used as material had been derived from T cells, B-cell-depleted T cells, or PBMCs.

Authors' methods: Researchers report that nucleated cell counts were estimated from reference gene primer amplification. TCRdb's copy holds only in-frame clones and misses some; the assay was immunoSEQ multiplex PCR. D and trimming come from the DNA, and the V and J calls and clone size come from that table. The table has fewer than 250,000 clones, 70% to 90% seen once; the top ten hold 2% to 3%. The CDR3 totals 15 residues. J gave up 5 bases and V 2 bases, and 8 bases lay outside the gene matches. The germline CDR1 and CDR2 sequences are WNHNN and SYGVQD (reference sequence). The chain joins TRBV10-1 to TRBJ1-2; 7 bases align to TRBD1. This TCR was recovered from a woman in her 70s with active or convalescent COVID-19. The sequencing sample was made of peripheral blood. The CDR3 region is CASSEAAGGSYGYTF. The CDR3 DNA reads as TGCGCCAGCAGTGAGGCGGCAGGGGGTTCTTATGGCTACACCTTC.